This note documents a single T cell receptor beta chain sequence. The CDR3 runs to 15 residues. The V gene's germline CDR1 is SEHNR and CDR2 FQNEAQ (reference sequence). The V end lost 5 bases, the J end lost 3 bases, and 16 bases lay between the germline ends. The record originates from a study of blood T cell repertoires in COVID-19. Whole-study context: PBMCs, B-cell-depleted T cells, or T cells were the source of the cDNA or gDNA that made up the material.

Sequencing was performed with immunoSEQ multiplex PCR; in TCRdb, only in-frame clones are kept and a portion is missing. The sample holds roughly 290,000 clones, 75% to 90% seen once. The chain has TRBV7-9 and TRBJ2-5; unclear D gene. Sequencing input: peripheral blood. The clonotype comes from a woman in her sixties or seventies with acute or convalescent COVID-19. CDR3 DNA sequence: TGTGCCAGCAGCCCCGAAGATACAGCCGAAGAGACCCAGTACTTC. This translates into CASSPEDTAEETQYF. Variable domain in full (rest from reference TRBV7-9 and TRBJ2-5): DTGVSQNPRHKITKRGQNVTFRCDPISEHNRLYWYRQTLGQGPEFLTYFQNEAQLEKSRLLSDRFSAERPKGSFSTLEIQRTEQGDSAMYLCASSPEDTAEETQYFGPGTRLLVL.